This T cell receptor (beta chain) was identified in a study of cytomegalovirus exposure and HLA in healthy donors. Study observations and caveats: Reportedly, diagnosis of cytomegalovirus status by the classifier showed high specificity and sensitivity. Across donors, most TCRs were seen rarely, yet some public ones were widespread.

Note on this clone: The antigen is unknown.

With 60 Vbeta and 13 Jbeta primers, the PCR was carried out. Generated by immunoSEQ multiplex PCR, the TCRdb table keeps only in-frame clones and is missing some. The data show fewer than 250,000 clones, and the top ten clones hold roughly 0.98%. Germline loops: CDR1 MNHNS, CDR2 SASEGT. Trimming removed 6 bases at V and 2 bases at J, with 14 bases between. The length of the CDR3 is 15 residues. The gene calls are TRBV6-1 and TRBJ1-5; a weak D match, TRBD1 (6 bases). The receptor's source is a woman aged 25 to 39 in good health and CMV-seropositive. Material for sequencing was PBMCs. Written as DNA, the CDR3 is TGTGCCAGCAGAGGTACAGGGAAGGGCAATCAGCCCCAGCATTTT. Its protein product is CASRGTGKGNQPQHF.